The 2 T cell receptor beta chains in this list originate from one sample, sequenced in a study of T-cell reconstitution after alpha-beta-depleted transplantation in children. Unique molecular identifiers were used to barcode this TCRbeta library. TCRdb used MiXCR to reprocess the PCR reads, holding one entry per CDR3 protein. The repertoire holds some 530,000 distinct CDR3 sequences, around 13% seen once, with over 5.5% in the top ten. The sample consisted of PBMCs from the stem cell graft donor, taken from the stem cell graft. Receptor source: a human donor who donated a stem cell graft to a child with combined immunodeficiency.

This sequence joins TRBV27 and TRBJ2-7, with D possibly TRBD2 on 6 matching bases. V lost 6 bases to trimming and J lost 2 bases, with 14 bases between them. Germline V CDR1 and CDR2: MNHEY, SMNVEV (reference sequence). The CDR3 loop spans 14 amino acids. CDR3 sequence reads: CASRPTTRTYEQYF. DNA of the CDR3: TGTGCCAGCAGACCGACGACTAGAACCTACGAGCAGTACTTC.

This clonotype was detected many times. This chain connects TRBV5-1 to TRBJ1-1; D gene ambiguous. The CDR3 runs 13 residues. The ends were cut back, 10 bases at V and 1 base at J, with 14 bases in the middle. From germline, CDR1 is SGHRS and CDR2 YFSETQ. The DNA for the CDR3 is TGCGCCTCTGGAGACGGAGCGAACACTGAAGCTTTCTTT. Translation: CASGDGANTEAFF.